The T cell receptor beta chain described here comes from a study of beta chain features in type 1 diabetes. Regarding the study as a whole: VDJ junctions sequenced from type 1 diabetes patients showed fewer insertions and more deletions.

Deletions cut 8 bases from V and 1 base from J, with 11 bases between. The CDR3 is 13 residues long. For this clone: Its specificity is unknown.

Expressed TCRB transcripts were sequenced after all isolated RNA was converted to cDNA. Assay used: immunoSEQ multiplex PCR; TCRdb lists only in-frame clones, some missing. Among more than 150,000 clones listed, over 7.5% were seen once. This chain links TRBV23-1 with TRBJ1-1; D gene uncertain. TRBV23-1 is assigned to the ORF class and has an uncertain function. This receptor was obtained from a woman under 30 in good health. Material for sequencing was central memory CD4+ T cells from blood. The CDR3 DNA reads as TGCGCCAGCTTCAGCGTAACGAACACTGAAGCTTTCTTT. This translates into CASFSVTNTEAFF.